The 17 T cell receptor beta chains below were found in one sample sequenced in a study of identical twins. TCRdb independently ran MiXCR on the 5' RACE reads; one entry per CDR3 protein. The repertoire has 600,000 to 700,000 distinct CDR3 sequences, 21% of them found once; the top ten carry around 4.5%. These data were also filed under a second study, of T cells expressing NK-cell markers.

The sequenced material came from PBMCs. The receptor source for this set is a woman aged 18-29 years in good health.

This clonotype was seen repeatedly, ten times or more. The CDR3 sequence: CASSSTSGRYNEQFF. In DNA, the CDR3 is TGTGCCAGCAGTTCAACTAGCGGGCGCTACAATGAGCAGTTCTTC. The chain uses TRBV12-3 or TRBV12-4 and TRBJ2-1, with TRBD2 matching 9 bases. Trimming took 4 bases from V and 3 from J; bases not matched to a gene: 4. This CDR3 spans 15 amino acids.

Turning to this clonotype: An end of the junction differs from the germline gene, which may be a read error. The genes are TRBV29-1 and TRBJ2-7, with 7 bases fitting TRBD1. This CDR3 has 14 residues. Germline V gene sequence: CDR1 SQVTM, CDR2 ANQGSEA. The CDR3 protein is CSVGQGGRSDERYF. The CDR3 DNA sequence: TGCAGCGTTGGACAGGGTGGCCGCTCCGACGAGCGGTACTTC.

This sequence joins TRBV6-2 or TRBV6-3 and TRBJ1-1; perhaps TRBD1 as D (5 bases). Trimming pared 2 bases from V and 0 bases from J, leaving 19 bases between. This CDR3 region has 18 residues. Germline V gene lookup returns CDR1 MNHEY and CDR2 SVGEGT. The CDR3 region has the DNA TGTGCCAGCAGTTACGGGCCCGGGTTTGGGGGACTGAACACTGAAGCTTTCTTT. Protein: CASSYGPGFGGLNTEAFF.

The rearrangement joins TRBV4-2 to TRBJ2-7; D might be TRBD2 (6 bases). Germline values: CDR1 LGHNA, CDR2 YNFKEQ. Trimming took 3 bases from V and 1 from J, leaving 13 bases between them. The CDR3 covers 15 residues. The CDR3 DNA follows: TGTGCCAGCAGCCAGGGCGGGGACTTTTCCTACGAGCAGTACTTC. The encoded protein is CASSQGGDFSYEQYF.

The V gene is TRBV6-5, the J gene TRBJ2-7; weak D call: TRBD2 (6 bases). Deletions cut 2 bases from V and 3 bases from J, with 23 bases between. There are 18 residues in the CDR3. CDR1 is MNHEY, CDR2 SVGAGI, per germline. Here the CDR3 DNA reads TGTGCCAGCAGTTACCCTACTAGGGGCGGGAAACTTTACTACGAGCAGTACTTC. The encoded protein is CASSYPTRGGKLYYEQYF.

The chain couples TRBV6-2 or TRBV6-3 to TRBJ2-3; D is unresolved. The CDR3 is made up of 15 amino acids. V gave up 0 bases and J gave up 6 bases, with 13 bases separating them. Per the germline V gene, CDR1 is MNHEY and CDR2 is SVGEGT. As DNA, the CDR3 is TGTGCCAGCAGTTACTCGGTTTCGGGCGCCGATACGCAGTATTTT. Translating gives CASSYSVSGADTQYF.

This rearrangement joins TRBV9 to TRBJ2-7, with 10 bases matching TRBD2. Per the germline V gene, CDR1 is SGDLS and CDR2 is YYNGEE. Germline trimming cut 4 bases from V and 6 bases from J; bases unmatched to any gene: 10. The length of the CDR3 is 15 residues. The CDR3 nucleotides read TGTGCCAGCAGCCCAGAGAGCGGGAGGGTGGTCGAGCAGTACTTC. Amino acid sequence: CASSPESGRVVEQYF.

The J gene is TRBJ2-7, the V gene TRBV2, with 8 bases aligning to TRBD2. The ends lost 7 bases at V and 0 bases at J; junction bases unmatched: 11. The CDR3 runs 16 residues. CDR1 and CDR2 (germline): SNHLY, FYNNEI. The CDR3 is CASTPRLGTSSYEQYF. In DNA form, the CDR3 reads TGTGCCAGCACCCCCAGATTGGGGACTAGCTCCTACGAGCAGTACTTC.

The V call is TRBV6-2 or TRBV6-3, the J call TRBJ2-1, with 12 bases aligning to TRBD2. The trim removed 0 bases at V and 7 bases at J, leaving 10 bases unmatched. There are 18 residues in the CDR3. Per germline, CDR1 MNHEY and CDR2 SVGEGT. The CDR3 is CASSYSLPSGGARNEQFF. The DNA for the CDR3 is TGTGCCAGCAGTTACTCCCTCCCTAGCGGGGGGGCTCGGAATGAGCAGTTCTTC.

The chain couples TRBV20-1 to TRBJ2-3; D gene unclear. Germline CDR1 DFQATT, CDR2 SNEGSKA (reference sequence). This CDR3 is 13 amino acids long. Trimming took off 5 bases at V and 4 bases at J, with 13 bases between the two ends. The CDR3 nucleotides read TGCAGTGCTGGCCTGTCGGGCGCAGATACGCAGTATTTT. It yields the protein CSAGLSGADTQYF.

The CDR3 coding sequence is TGTGCCAGGGGCCCCGTAGACAGGGTCTACGAGCAGTACTTC. As protein: CARGPVDRVYEQYF. The chain joins TRBV5-6 to TRBJ2-7; 7 positions agree with TRBD1. In germline, CDR1 is SGHDT, CDR2 YYEEEE. The CDR3 loop spans 14 amino acids. Unmatched junction bases numbered 11, after V lost 8 bases and J lost 3 bases.

CDR3: CASSLAAGHKETQYF. The CDR3, as DNA: TGCGCCAGCAGCTTGGCCGCGGGGCACAAAGAGACCCAGTACTTC. The chain couples TRBV5-1 to TRBJ2-5, with D possibly being TRBD2 (6 bases). Trimming took 0 bases from V and 3 from J, leaving 12 bases between them. This CDR3 contains 15 residues. Germline V gene lookup returns CDR1 SGHRS and CDR2 YFSETQ.

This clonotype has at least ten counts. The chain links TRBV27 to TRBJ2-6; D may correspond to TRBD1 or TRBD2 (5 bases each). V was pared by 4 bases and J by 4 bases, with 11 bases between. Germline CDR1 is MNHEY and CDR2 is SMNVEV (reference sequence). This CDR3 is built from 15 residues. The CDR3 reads CASSSGGSGANVLTF. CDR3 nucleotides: TGTGCCAGCAGTTCTGGGGGTAGCGGGGCCAACGTCCTGACTTTC.

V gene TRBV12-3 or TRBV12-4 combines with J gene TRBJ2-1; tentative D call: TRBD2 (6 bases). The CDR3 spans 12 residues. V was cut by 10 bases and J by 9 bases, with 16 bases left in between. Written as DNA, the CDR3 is TGTGCCACGACTAGTAGGTTGGGTGAGCAGTTCTTC. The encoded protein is CATTSRLGEQFF.

The chain's CDR3 is CASSLGSGRDYGYTF. The CDR3 DNA reads as TGTGCCAGCAGCTTAGGGTCCGGGCGCGACTATGGCTACACCTTC. The chain has TRBV7-2 and TRBJ1-2; unclear D gene. Germline CDR1 SGHTA, CDR2 FQGNSA. This CDR3 is 15 amino acids long. The germline V and J ends were trimmed by 1 base and 3 bases, with 12 bases remaining between them.

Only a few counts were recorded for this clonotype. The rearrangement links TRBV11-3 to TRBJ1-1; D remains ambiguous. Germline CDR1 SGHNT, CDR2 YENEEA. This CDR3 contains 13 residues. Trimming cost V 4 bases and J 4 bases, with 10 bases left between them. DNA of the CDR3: TGTGCCAGCAGCTCCTATAAGGGCACTGAAGCTTTCTTT. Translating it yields CASSSYKGTEAFF.

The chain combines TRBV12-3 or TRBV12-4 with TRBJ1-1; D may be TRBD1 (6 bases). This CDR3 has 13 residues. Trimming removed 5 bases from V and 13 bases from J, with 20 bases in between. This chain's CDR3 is CASSVRGGPWVFF. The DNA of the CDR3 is TGTGCCAGCAGTGTAAGGGGGGGGCCCTGGGTTTTCTTT.